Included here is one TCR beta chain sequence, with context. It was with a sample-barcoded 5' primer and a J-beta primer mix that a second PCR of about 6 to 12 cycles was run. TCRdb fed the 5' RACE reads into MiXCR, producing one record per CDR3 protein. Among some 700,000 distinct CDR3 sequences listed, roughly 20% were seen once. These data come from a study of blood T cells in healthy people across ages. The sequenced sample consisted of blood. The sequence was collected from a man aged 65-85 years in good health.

The CDR3: CASSLIGGQGKNIQYF. For the CDR3, the DNA is TGTGCCAGCAGCTTAATCGGGGGCCAGGGCAAAAACATTCAGTACTTC. The chain uses TRBV7-9 and TRBJ2-4, with D perhaps given as TRBD1 or TRBD2 (6 bases each). This CDR3 is built from 16 residues. The germline gives CDR1 SEHNR, CDR2 FQNEAQ (reference sequence). V was pared by 2 bases and J by 3 bases, with 14 bases between. Full variable domain (missing parts from reference TRBV7-9 and TRBJ2-4): DTGVSQNPRHKITKRGQNVTFRCDPISEHNRLYWYRQTLGQGPEFLTYFQNEAQLEKSRLLSDRFSAERPKGSFSTLEIQRTEQGDSAMYLCASSLIGGQGKNIQYFGAGTRLSVL.